This T cell receptor (beta chain) appears in the sequencing data of a study of technical replicates of blood from a handful of donors. In germline, CDR1 is MGHDK, CDR2 SYGVNS. The V gene end was trimmed by 3 bases and the J gene end by 3 bases; junction bases not matched to a gene: 10. The CDR3 has 16 amino acids. Generated by immunoSEQ multiplex PCR, the TCRdb table keeps only in-frame clones and is missing some. The sample has 65,000 to 95,000 clones, approximately 97% seen once. The source material was T cells isolated from PBMCs. The chain is built from TRBV25-1 and TRBJ1-2; 7 positions match TRBD1. This clonotype was sampled from a human donor in good health. This CDR3 is CASSDTPTGVDYGYTF. The DNA for the CDR3 is TGTGCCAGCAGTGATACTCCTACAGGGGTTGACTATGGCTACACCTTC.